This T cell receptor beta chain was recovered during a study of T-cell reconstitution after alpha-beta-depleted transplantation in children. Unique molecular identifiers were incorporated when the TCRbeta library was constructed. TCRdb reanalysed the PCR reads using MiXCR and keeps one entry per CDR3 protein. The sample lists approximately 200,000 distinct CDR3 sequences, roughly 6% occurring once. Study outcomes and limitations: Surviving recipient T cells and thymic progenitors underlay high day-60 TCRbeta diversity in some patients.

The V gene lost 6 bases and the J gene lost 2 bases, with 16 bases spanning the gap. The CDR3 is 15 amino acids. CDR1 is LNHNV, CDR2 YYDKDF, per germline (reference sequence). This clonotype occurred many times. Antigen unknown. This TCR derives from a girl in the first two years of life with combined immunodeficiency, due to receive a stem cell transplant. This specimen consisted of PBMCs, obtained before TCRalphabeta/CD19-depleted stem cell transplant. The chain has TRBV15 and TRBJ1-1; unclear D gene. DNA for the CDR3: TGTGCCACCAGTCCTCGGAGGGCATCAAACACTGAAGCTTTCTTT. It translates to CATSPRRASNTEAFF.